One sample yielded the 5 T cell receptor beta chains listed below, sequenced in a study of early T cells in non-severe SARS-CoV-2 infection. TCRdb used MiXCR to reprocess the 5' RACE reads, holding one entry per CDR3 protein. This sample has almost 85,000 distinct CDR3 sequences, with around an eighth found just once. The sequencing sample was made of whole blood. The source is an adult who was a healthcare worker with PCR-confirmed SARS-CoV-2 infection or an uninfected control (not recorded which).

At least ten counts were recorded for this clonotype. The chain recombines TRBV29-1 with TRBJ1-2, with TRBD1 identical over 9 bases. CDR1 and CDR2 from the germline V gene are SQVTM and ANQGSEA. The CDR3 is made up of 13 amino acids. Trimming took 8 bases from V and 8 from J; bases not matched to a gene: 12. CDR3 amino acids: CSSKTGGNEGYTF. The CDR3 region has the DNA TGCAGCTCGAAGACAGGGGGAAATGAAGGCTACACCTTC.

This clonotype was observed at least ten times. The CDR3 loop is CASRLAGGIYNEQFF. CDR3 nucleotides: TGTGCCAGCAGACTAGCGGGGGGAATATACAATGAGCAGTTCTTC. The J gene is TRBJ2-1, the V gene TRBV11-2; 12 nucleotides agree with TRBD2. The CDR3 consists of 15 residues. CDR1 and CDR2 from the germline V gene are SGHAT and FQNNGV. V lost 6 bases, J lost 4 bases, and 4 bases stayed unmatched.

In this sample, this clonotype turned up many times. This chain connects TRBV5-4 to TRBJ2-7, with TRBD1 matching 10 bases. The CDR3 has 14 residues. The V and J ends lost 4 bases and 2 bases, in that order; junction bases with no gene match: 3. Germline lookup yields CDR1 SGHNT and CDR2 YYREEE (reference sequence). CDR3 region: CASSTGQGAYEQYF. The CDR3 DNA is TGTGCCAGCAGCACAGGACAGGGGGCCTACGAGCAGTACTTC. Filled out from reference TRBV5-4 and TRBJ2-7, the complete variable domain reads ETGVTQSPTHLIKTRGQQVTLRCSSQSGHNTVSWYQQALGQGPQFIFQYYREEENGRGNFPPRFSGLQFPNYSSELNVNALELDDSALYLCASSTGQGAYEQYFGPGTRLTVT.

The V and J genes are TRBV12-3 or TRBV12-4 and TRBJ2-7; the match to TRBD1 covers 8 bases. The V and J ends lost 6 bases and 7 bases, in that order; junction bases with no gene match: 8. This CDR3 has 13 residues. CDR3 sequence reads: CASRRQGLGEQYF. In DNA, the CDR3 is TGTGCCAGCAGGAGACAGGGGTTGGGGGAGCAGTACTTC.

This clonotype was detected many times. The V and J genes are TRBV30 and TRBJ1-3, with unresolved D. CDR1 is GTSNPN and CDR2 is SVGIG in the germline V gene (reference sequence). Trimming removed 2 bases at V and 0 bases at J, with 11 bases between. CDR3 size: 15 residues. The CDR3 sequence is CAWSSYGVSGNTIYF. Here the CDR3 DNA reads TGTGCCTGGAGTTCCTACGGGGTCTCTGGAAACACCATATATTTT.